The sequence of this T cell receptor beta chain was determined in a study of shared clonotypes between healthy human individuals. Naive CD8 populations comprised CD45RO-negative cells positively selected for CCR7, excluding terminally differentiated effector memory CD45RA+ cells. Points from the study as a whole: Non-shared clonotypes had lower generation probabilities than clonotypes shared by all four sorted-subset donors. Sampling included only blood; tissue repertoires likely differ.

A word on this clone: Its target is unknown.

The germline CDR1 and CDR2 sequences are LNHNV and YYDKDF (reference sequence). The CDR3 has 15 residues. V was trimmed by 0 bases and J by 7 bases, leaving 13 bases between them. At a deep level, the assay was run. Assay: immunoSEQ multiplex PCR; the TCRdb copy retains only in-frame clones and omits some. This sample has more than 550,000 clones, with roughly 94% found just once. The sequence came from a man younger than 45 in good health. The chain is built from TRBV15 and TRBJ1-5; D is possibly TRBD1 (5 bases). Sequencing input: naive CD8+ T cells sorted from blood. CDR3 DNA sequence: TGTGCCACCAGCAGAGATCGGGGGGTTGCGCAGCCCCAGCATTTT. This translates into CATSRDRGVAQPQHF.